By sample fraction, the clone carrying this TCR beta chain is large. Its antigen remains unidentified. From live CD3+CD8+TCRalphabeta+ cells, four PD-1 and/or TIGIT subsets were sorted. These data are taken from a study of circulating CD8 cells and anti-PD-1 response in melanoma. General study points: Replicates were generally not done for experiments. TIGIT repertoires were least diverse, DNEG repertoires most diverse. Under 7% of TRB clonotypes were shared between subsets at M1. Published repertoire comparisons used only baseline and M1 samples from a small cohort with few responders.

The CDR3 consists of 13 residues. V was cut by 3 bases and J by 8 bases, with 11 bases left in between. Germline lookup yields CDR1 SNHLY and CDR2 FYNNEI. Each library started from roughly 15 ng of total RNA using the QIAseq Immune Repertoire TCR panel. Each CDR3 protein gets one entry after TCRdb re-called the reads with MiXCR. Of just under 450 distinct CDR3 sequences in the sample, less than 6.5% were seen once. This sample comprised CD8+ T cells from PBMCs, obtained at baseline or after one month of anti-PD-1 therapy (not recorded which). V usage is TRBV2 and J usage is TRBJ2-1, with D hard to call. The clonotype originates from a human donor with melanoma. For the CDR3, the DNA is TGTGCCAGCAGTGACTCCTGGGGTTATGAGCAGTTCTTC. It translates to CASSDSWGYEQFF.